This TCR beta chain was retrieved from a study of cytomegalovirus exposure and HLA in healthy donors. For the study at large: Roughly 80 million unique TCRs from HLA-typed donors made up an early data release. Study-wide findings and caveats: Among TCR beta chains, those listed as cytomegalovirus-associated numbered fewer than 200. An Asian-associated ancestry cluster reportedly showed fewer N-insertions than the approximately 690-donor mean in a later analysis.

This CDR3 has 14 residues. Germline V gives CDR1 SGHDN, CDR2 FVKESK. V lost 4 bases, J lost 2 bases, and 10 bases lay in between. On this clone itself: The antigen is unknown.

60 Vbeta and 13 Jbeta primers were used in PCR. The method was immunoSEQ multiplex PCR; TCRdb's version includes in-frame clones alone and lacks a portion of them. Of about 170,000 clones in the sample, 84% were seen once. The receptor comes from a man younger than 35 in good health and CMV-seronegative. The V call is TRBV14, the J call TRBJ2-3; D is ambiguous. Material for sequencing was PBMCs. This CDR3 is CASSPTGYTDTQYF. The CDR3 region has the DNA TGTGCCAGCAGCCCCACCGGGTACACAGATACGCAGTATTTT.